This TCR beta chain was profiled in a study of CD8 T cells in ankylosing spondylitis. This clonotype was picked up many times. This CDR3 spans 14 amino acids. Looked up from germline, CDR1 is GTSNPN and CDR2 is SVGIG (reference sequence). V was pared by 3 bases and J by 6 bases, with 15 bases between. TCRdb re-called the 5' RACE reads through MiXCR, storing one row per CDR3 protein. The data contain 200,000 to 250,000 distinct CDR3 sequences, over 9.5% of them singletons. The chain joins TRBV30 to TRBJ2-1; D gene ambiguous. This TCR was sampled from a male donor with ankylosing spondylitis or in good health (not recorded which). The sample was blood, either unsorted or a sorted T cell fraction (not recorded which). For the CDR3, the DNA is TGTGCCTGGAGCCTGCTGGTAGGTCGCAATGAGCAGTTCTTC. Translating gives CAWSLLVGRNEQFF.